This passage covers 26 T cell receptor beta chains from one sample sequenced in a study of T cell clonality in common variable immunodeficiency. This table comes from immunoSEQ multiplex PCR, and its TCRdb copy is limited to in-frame clones, with some not included. This repertoire holds about 52,000 clones, and none appear only once. Sequencing was done on a sample of peripheral blood mononuclear cells. All receptors derive from a person between 18 and 70 years old in good health.

This clone was observed at least ten times. Read coverage stops 3 residues before the CDR3 terminus; the germline J gene supplies the remainder. The chain links TRBV13 to TRBJ2-6; D gene ambiguous. CDR3 length: 15 amino acids. Between the trimmed V and J ends, which lost 8 bases and 0 bases, there was a span of 11 bases. Germline values: CDR1 PRHDT, CDR2 FYEKMQ (reference sequence). CDR3 protein: CASLRRFSGANVLTF. The part of the CDR3 DNA that was read is TGTGCCAGCCTTCGGCGGTTCTCTGGGGCCAACGTC.

This clone has a count of ten or more. The read is 3 residues too short to cover the CDR3 end, so that end is filled in from the germline J gene. The rearrangement joins TRBV6-2 or TRBV6-3 to TRBJ2-5; tentatively, D is TRBD1 (5 bases). From germline, CDR1 is MNHEY and CDR2 SVGEGT. The V end was cut by 7 bases, the J end by 5 bases, with 20 bases between. The CDR3 has 15 amino acids. The part of the CDR3 DNA that was read is TGTGCCAGCACCAACCAGGGATCGCCGAGGGAGACC. Protein: CASTNQGSPRET. The CDR3, in full, reads CASTNQGSPRETQYF.

With regard to this clone: With the read ending 3 residues before the CDR3 end, the germline J gene is used to fill in that end. J is TRBJ2-7 and V is TRBV10-2; no reliable D call. Trimming removed 6 bases from V and 3 bases from J, with 9 bases in between. The germline CDR1 and CDR2 sequences are WSHSY and SAAADI. There are 12 residues in the CDR3. CDR3 DNA, as far as it was read: TGCGCCAGCAGCCCCGATAGCTACGAG. Protein product: CASSPDSYE. The full CDR3 protein is CASSPDSYEQYF.

This clone was detected ten times or more. The CDR3 loop is CASTRAGLTYEQYF. The sequenced part of the CDR3 DNA is TGTGCCAGCACGAGGGCGGGTCTTACCTACGAG. The chain has TRBV2 and TRBJ2-7; a possible D gene is TRBD2 (5 bases). The read stops 3 residues short of the end of the CDR3; the missing end is completed from the germline J gene. V dropped 7 bases and J dropped 2 bases, with 15 bases sitting between them. CDR1 is SNHLY, CDR2 FYNNEI, per germline. This CDR3 contains 14 residues.

This clone was seen at least ten times. The read terminates 3 residues before the CDR3 end, so the remaining end is supplied by the germline J gene. The V gene is TRBV18, the J gene TRBJ2-4; D perhaps matches TRBD2 (6 bases). Trimming took 1 base from V and 0 from J, leaving 13 bases between them. The germline V gene encodes CDR1 KGHSH and CDR2 LQKENI. CDR3 size: 17 residues. The CDR3 protein is CASSPQAGRSAKNIQYF. The part of the CDR3 DNA that was read is TGTGCCAGCTCACCACAAGCAGGGAGGTCAGCCAAAAACATT.

This clone was counted a few times. The CDR3 sequence: CASSPSGQGLAGSNQPQHF. The DNA read from the CDR3 is TGTGCCAGTAGTCCCTCGGGACAGGGGCTTGCGGGTTCCAATCAGCCC. The chain joins TRBV19 to TRBJ1-5; 10 nucleotides match TRBD1. With the read ending 3 residues before the CDR3 end, the germline J gene is used to fill in that end. In germline, CDR1 is LNHDA, CDR2 SQIVND (reference sequence). The J segment lost 3 bases and the V segment lost 5 bases, leaving 16 bases of the junction unmatched. The CDR3 has 19 amino acids.

This clone appeared many times. The junction departs from germline at one end; a sequencing error may be responsible. The missing CDR3 end, 3 residues past where the read stops, is filled in from the germline J gene. The V call is TRBV4-2, the J call TRBJ2-3; unclear D gene. CDR3 length: 18 amino acids. In germline, CDR1 is LGHNA, CDR2 YNFKEQ. Partial CDR3 DNA: TGCGCCAGCAGCCAAGTAATGGCGGAGAGAACTAACACAGATACG. Residues: CASSQVMAERTNTDT. The whole CDR3 protein reads CASSQVMAERTNTDTQYF.

For this clone: Read data end 3 residues before the CDR3 end; the end is taken from the germline J gene. This chain connects TRBV19 to TRBJ2-7, with TRBD1 matching over 9 bases. Germline CDR1 and CDR2: LNHDA and SQIVND (reference sequence). The junction had 5 bases not matched to a gene; V was cut back by 5 bases and J by 0 bases. CDR3 size: 15 residues. The part of the CDR3 DNA that was read is TGTGCCAGTAGTGTTTACAGGGGGCCCTCCTACGAG. It is translated as CASSVYRGPSYE. The complete CDR3 reads CASSVYRGPSYEQYF.

In its sample, this clone was seen many times. The read stops 3 residues short of the end of the CDR3; the missing end is completed from the germline J gene. This chain connects TRBV30 to TRBJ2-3, with 7 bases identical to TRBD2. The J segment lost 8 bases and the V segment lost 3 bases, leaving 8 bases of the junction unmatched. The germline CDR1 and CDR2 sequences are GTSNPN and SVGIG (reference sequence). The CDR3 extends over 13 amino acids. The sequenced part of the CDR3 DNA is TGTGCCTGGAGCGCTGGGACTACTGTTACG. This sequence encodes CAWSAGTTVT. The whole CDR3 sequence is CAWSAGTTVTQYF.

This clone showed up many times. The read terminates 3 residues ahead of where the CDR3 ends, so the germline J gene completes it. The rearrangement joins TRBV18 to TRBJ2-7; 12 bases line up with TRBD1. The CDR3 loop spans 15 amino acids. Germline trimming cut 6 bases from V and 5 bases from J; bases unmatched to any gene: 8. Germline assignment: CDR1 KGHSH and CDR2 LQKENI. The CDR3 sequence: CASSRRDRGLNEQYF. The DNA read from the CDR3 is TGTGCCAGCTCGCGCCGGGACAGGGGGCTCAACGAG.

This clone turned up a few times. The read terminates 3 residues before the CDR3 end, so the remaining end is supplied by the germline J gene. V and J are TRBV13 and TRBJ2-2; possibly TRBD1 for D (6 bases). Germline-derived CDR1 and CDR2 are PRHDT and FYEKMQ (reference sequence). This CDR3 region has 13 residues. Trimming removed 2 bases at V and 8 bases at J, with 9 bases between. CDR3 DNA, as far as it was read: TGTGCCAGCAGCTTACAGGGGTCGGGGGAG. Translation gives CASSLQGSGE. The full CDR3 protein reads CASSLQGSGELFF. Based on the CDR3 plus reference TRBV13 and TRBJ2-2, the full variable domain is AAGVIQSPRHLIKEKRETATLKCYPIPRHDTVYWYQQGPGQDPQFLISFYEKMQSDKGSIPDRFSAQQFSDYHSELNMSSLELGDSALYFCASSLQGSGELFFGEGSRLTVL.

This clone was recorded many times. With the read ending 3 residues before the CDR3 end, the germline J gene is used to fill in that end. The chain uses TRBV18 and TRBJ2-5, with TRBD2 matching over 10 bases. V lost 0 bases to trimming and J lost 3 bases; unmatched junction nucleotides: 1. Germline-derived CDR1 and CDR2 are KGHSH and LQKENI. The CDR3 contains 15 residues. The CDR3: CASSPPLAGEETQYF. The sequenced CDR3 bases are TGTGCCAGCTCACCACCCCTAGCGGGAGAAGAGACC.

This clone was detected ten times or more. The read comes to an end 3 residues before the CDR3 does, leaving the germline J gene to fill in the end. The genes are TRBV2 and TRBJ1-2; D perhaps matches TRBD1 (6 bases). The CDR3 sequence is 14 residues long. The germline CDR1 and CDR2 sequences are SNHLY and FYNNEI. Between the trimmed V and J ends, which lost 7 bases and 0 bases, there was a span of 12 bases. The part of the CDR3 DNA that was read is TGTGCCAGCAATCTACAGGGTACTAACTATGGC. This translates into CASNLQGTNYG. The whole CDR3 sequence reads CASNLQGTNYGYTF.

This clone was recorded many times. The read falls 3 residues short of the CDR3 end, and the missing part is taken from the germline J gene. V is TRBV5-1 and J is TRBJ1-2, with D hard to call. The CDR3 has 15 amino acids. V lost 4 bases and J 6 bases, leaving 19 bases between the germline ends. The germline V gene encodes CDR1 SGHRS and CDR2 YFSETQ. CDR3 DNA (partial): TGCGCCAGCAGCCTCCCCCCTACAGACGGCCATGGC. Its protein product is CASSLPPTDGHG. The whole CDR3 protein is CASSLPPTDGHGYTF. The full variable domain, in which reference TRBV5-1 and TRBJ1-2 provide the parts outside the CDR3, is KAGVTQTPRYLIKTRGQQVTLSCSPISGHRSVSWYQQTPGQGLQFLFEYFSETQRNKGNFPGRFSGRQFSNSRSEMNVSTLELGDSALYLCASSLPPTDGHGYTFGSGTRLTVV.

This clone has ten or more counts. The read stops 3 residues short of the end of the CDR3; the missing end is completed from the germline J gene. This chain connects TRBV7-9 to TRBJ2-1; no clear D. Per germline, CDR1 SEHNR and CDR2 FQNEAQ (reference sequence). The germline V and J ends were trimmed by 3 bases and 6 bases, with 12 bases remaining between them. This CDR3 spans 14 amino acids. CDR3 DNA (partial): TGTGCCAGCAGCTTTATAAGTCGGGTCAATGAG. It specifies CASSFISRVNE. The entire CDR3 is CASSFISRVNEQFF.

This clone has more than one count but fewer than ten. The read comes to an end 3 residues before the CDR3 does, leaving the germline J gene to fill in the end. This sequence joins TRBV30 and TRBJ2-4, with TRBD2 identical over 7 bases. Germline CDR1 and CDR2: GTSNPN and SVGIG (reference sequence). This CDR3 has 15 residues. CDR3 sequence: CAWSGGRGTNYGQYF. CDR3 DNA, as far as it was read: TGTGCCTGGAGTGGAGGGAGGGGCACTAACTATGGT.

Relative to its sample, this clone is medium-sized. At one end, the junction sequence differs from germline, possibly due to a read error. The sequenced fragment ends 3 residues before the CDR3 boundary, so the rest is inferred from the germline J gene. The rearrangement joins TRBV4-2 to TRBJ1-4; weak D call: TRBD1 (6 bases). CDR3 length equals 17 residues. CDR1 is LGHNA and CDR2 is YNFKEQ in the germline V gene. The sequenced CDR3 bases are TGCGCCAGCAGCCAAGTTGGGGGGGCAGGGTCTATTGAAAAA. Translation gives CASSQVGGAGSIEK. The entire CDR3 reads CASSQVGGAGSIEKLFF.

Ten or more counts support this clone. The sequenced fragment ends 3 residues before the CDR3 boundary, so the rest is inferred from the germline J gene. This chain uses TRBV5-5 with TRBJ2-1; D is ambiguous. Germline CDR1 is SGHKS and CDR2 is YYEKEE (reference sequence). V lost 2 bases, J lost 8 bases, and 11 bases lay in between. There are 13 residues in the CDR3. CDR3 residues: CASSLPTRDEQFF. The sequenced CDR3 bases are TGTGCCAGCAGCTTACCAACCCGGGATGAG. The full variable domain, in which reference TRBV5-5 and TRBJ2-1 provide the parts outside the CDR3, is DAGVTQSPTHLIKTRGQQVTLRCSPISGHKSVSWYQQVLGQGPQFIFQYYEKEERGRGNFPDRFSARQFPNYSSELNVNALLLGDSALYLCASSLPTRDEQFFGPGTRLTVL.

This clone was detected only a few times. The chain's CDR3 is CASSPLGSGNRHNDYTF. CDR3 DNA (partial): TGTGCCAGCTCACCACTGGGTAGCGGGAATCGGCACAATGAC. The rearrangement joins TRBV18 to TRBJ1-2; D gene uncertain. The read ends 3 residues early relative to the CDR3; the germline J gene fills the gap. Germline CDR1 and CDR2: KGHSH and LQKENI. This CDR3 contains 17 residues.

This clone has only a few counts. The read finishes 3 residues shy of the CDR3 end, and the germline J gene is used to complete it. Within the sample, other DNA sequences also encode this same CDR3. The chain links TRBV18 to TRBJ1-4; possible D gene TRBD1, 6 bases. CDR1 and CDR2 (germline): KGHSH, LQKENI. The germline V and J ends were trimmed by 9 bases and 0 bases, with 14 bases remaining between them. The CDR3 is 15 amino acids. Incomplete CDR3 DNA: TGTGCCAGTTCAGGCCGGACAGCAACTAATGAAAAA. Translation gives CASSGRTATNEK. The whole CDR3 is CASSGRTATNEKLFF. The entire variable domain, with the rest obtained from reference TRBV18 and TRBJ1-4, is as follows: NAGVMQNPRHLVRRRGQEARLRCSPMKGHSHVYWYRQLPEEGLKFMVYLQKENIIDESGMPKERFSAEFPKEGPSILRIQQVVRGDSAAYFCASSGRTATNEKLFFGSGTQLSVL.

This clone has a count of ten or more. The read terminates 3 residues before the CDR3 end, so the remaining end is supplied by the germline J gene. This chain uses TRBV29-1 with TRBJ2-2; 7 bases agree with TRBD1. The V and J ends lost 7 bases and 1 base, in that order; junction bases with no gene match: 3. CDR1 is SQVTM, CDR2 ANQGSEA, per germline. The CDR3 covers 13 residues. The CDR3 bases that were read are TGCAGCGCCGGGACAGTGAACACCGGGGAG. Its protein product is CSAGTVNTGE. The whole CDR3 sequence is CSAGTVNTGELFF.

Ten or more counts support this clone. Sequencing ends 3 residues short of the CDR3 end; the germline J gene provides the rest. The chain links TRBV6-2 or TRBV6-3 to TRBJ2-1; unclear D gene. Deletions cut 6 bases from V and 0 bases from J, with 12 bases between. This CDR3 is 15 amino acids long. CDR1 is MNHEY, CDR2 SVGEGT, per germline. The covered CDR3 bases are TGTGCCAGCAGACCTCACTCTAGCTCCTACAATGAG. It translates to CASRPHSSSYNE. The whole CDR3 sequence is CASRPHSSSYNEQFF.

This clone was counted at least ten times. The read terminates 3 residues ahead of where the CDR3 ends, so the germline J gene completes it. The V gene is TRBV6-4, the J gene TRBJ2-2; 12 nucleotides line up with TRBD2. CDR3 length: 15 amino acids. The germline CDR1 and CDR2 sequences are MRHNA and SNTAGT. The J segment lost 4 bases and the V segment lost 4 bases, leaving 1 base of the junction unmatched. Partial CDR3 DNA: TGTGCCAGCAGTGCGACTAGCGGGGGCACCGGGGAG. It specifies CASSATSGGTGE. The whole CDR3 protein is CASSATSGGTGELFF.

In this sample, this clone turned up many times. Read coverage stops 3 residues before the CDR3 terminus; the germline J gene supplies the remainder. The V gene is TRBV5-6, the J gene TRBJ1-2; a possible D gene is TRBD1 (5 bases). The CDR3 is made up of 13 amino acids. V was cut by 2 bases and J by 4 bases, with 9 bases left in between. Germline CDR1 SGHDT, CDR2 YYEEEE. This chain's CDR3 is CASSLTGPYGYTF. CDR3 DNA (partial): TGTGCCAGCAGCTTAACAGGTCCCTATGGC. The full variable domain, rest sourced from reference TRBV5-6 and TRBJ1-2, is DAGVTQSPTHLIKTRGQQVTLRCSPKSGHDTVSWYQQALGQGPQFIFQYYEEEERQRGNFPDRFSGHQFPNYSSELNVNALLLGDSALYLCASSLTGPYGYTFGSGTRLTVV.

As for this clone: The read ends 3 residues early relative to the CDR3; the germline J gene fills the gap. This chain uses TRBV7-8 with TRBJ1-3; D is possibly TRBD1 (5 bases). CDR3 size: 14 residues. Germline CDR1 SGHVS, CDR2 FQNEAQ. With 0 bases removed from V and 2 bases from J, the gap between germline ends came to 5 bases. Here the CDR3 reads CASSLAGPGNTIYF. Partial CDR3 DNA: TGTGCCAGCAGCTTAGCGGGGCCTGGAAACACC.

This clone was seen many times. The sequence runs out 3 residues before the end of the CDR3; the remainder is reconstructed from the germline J gene. V and J are TRBV12-5 and TRBJ2-1; 11 bases align to TRBD2. Germline loops: CDR1 LGHNT, CDR2 FRNRAP. This CDR3 contains 15 residues. J lost 4 bases, V lost 4 bases, and 3 bases had no gene match. The part of the CDR3 DNA that was read is TGTGCTAGTGGTTATTTAGCGGGAGGGTACAATGAG. It yields the protein CASGYLAGGYNE. The whole CDR3 sequence reads CASGYLAGGYNEQFF.